This record looks at one TCR beta chain sequence and its context. Its antigen is not identified. Only in-frame clones appear in the TCRdb table, and some are missing; sequencing was by immunoSEQ multiplex PCR. Of about 150,000 clones listed, less than 95% are singletons. This record comes from a study of T cell responses to AZD1222 COVID-19 vaccine. Study-wide context: Second doses at about 4 or about 12 weeks were pooled.

Study-level results: At baseline, seropositivity was found in only a handful of AZD1222 recipients. Rises in breadth and depth of Spike-specific TCRs came after two AZD1222 doses. White British donors predominated, females outnumbered males, and clonal diversity was possibly underestimated.

CDR3 size: 16 residues. J lost 4 bases, V lost 0 bases, and 3 bases had no gene match. Germline CDR1 and CDR2: LGHNA and YNFKEQ. The rearrangement links TRBV4-2 to TRBJ2-3; 11 bases line up with TRBD2. The sample consisted of peripheral blood, taken on day 0 of AZD1222 vaccination. The receptor was derived from an adult in good health. Here the CDR3 DNA reads TGTGCCAGCAGCCAAGATACTAGCGGGAGTTCAGATACGCAGTATTTT. It is translated as CASSQDTSGSSDTQYF.